This entry lists 25 T cell receptor beta chains sequenced from one sample in a study of T cells in Graves' hyperthyroidism and ophthalmopathy. RNA transcripts gave rise to amplified TCR beta CDR3 regions. When the TCR CDR3 underwent first-round RT-PCR, the HTBI primer set was used. TCRdb reprocessed the multiplex PCR reads via MiXCR and lists one record per CDR3 protein. The sample carries 130,000 or so distinct CDR3 sequences, around 21% recorded once. What was sequenced was blood. Receptors were obtained from a woman aged 45-65 years with Graves' hyperthyroidism that later progressed to Graves' ophthalmopathy.

This clonotype has a count of ten or more. The chain combines TRBV15 with TRBJ2-3; D might be TRBD2 (5 bases). Trimming shortened V by 2 bases and J by 3 bases, and 9 bases separated the two germline ends. This CDR3 is 14 amino acids long. Per germline, CDR1 LNHNV and CDR2 YYDKDF (reference sequence). The CDR3 sequence: CATSRQDSTDTQYF. The CDR3 DNA reads TGTGCCACCAGCAGACAGGACTCTACAGATACGCAGTATTTT.

The chain carries TRBV12-3 or TRBV12-4 and TRBJ1-3; the D is unclear. Trimming pared 3 bases from V and 1 base from J, leaving 13 bases between. The CDR3 runs 16 residues. The CDR3 here is CASSLSLGGSGNTIYF. Written as DNA, the CDR3 is TGTGCCAGCAGTTTGAGTTTAGGAGGTTCTGGAAACACCATATATTTT.

This chain joins TRBV7-3 and TRBJ2-7, with 8 bases that match TRBD2. Germline CDR1 and CDR2: SGHTA and FQGTGA. V shed 3 bases and J 4 bases; nucleotides not matched to a gene: 11. CDR3 length: 16 residues. The CDR3 reads CASSFGRGRLQYEQYF. The DNA for the CDR3 is TGTGCCAGCAGCTTCGGGAGGGGCAGATTGCAGTACGAGCAGTACTTC.

The rearrangement joins TRBV28 to TRBJ2-3; 14 nucleotides agree with TRBD2. Germline values: CDR1 MDHEN, CDR2 SYDVKM. With 5 bases clipped from V and 11 bases from J, the junction kept 6 bases outside the gene matches. The CDR3 sequence is 14 residues long. CDR3 in amino acids: CASSLTSGRAGQYF. The CDR3 DNA follows: TGTGCCAGCAGTCTGACTAGCGGGAGGGCCGGGCAGTATTTT.

This clonotype was found a few times. The rearrangement uses TRBV5-5 and TRBJ1-5; the D gene is possibly TRBD1 (5 bases). The germline CDR1 and CDR2 sequences are SGHKS and YYEKEE (reference sequence). This CDR3 is 14 amino acids long. V dropped 2 bases and J dropped 7 bases, with 13 bases sitting between them. The CDR3 reads CASSFAGKGQPQHF. The CDR3 DNA reads as TGTGCCAGCAGCTTTGCAGGGAAGGGGCAGCCCCAGCATTTT.

This clonotype was detected ten times or more. The chain is built from TRBV5-1 and TRBJ2-2; possible D gene TRBD2, 5 bases. Looked up from germline, CDR1 is SGHRS and CDR2 is YFSETQ. V was shortened by 0 bases and J by 1 base, with 10 bases between the two germline ends. This CDR3 has 16 residues. In DNA, the CDR3 is TGCGCCAGCAGCTTGGGAGGGAGCAGGAACACCGGGGAGCTGTTTTTT. Translating gives CASSLGGSRNTGELFF.

This rearrangement joins TRBV27 to TRBJ1-6; D might be TRBD1 (6 bases). Germline V gives CDR1 MNHEY, CDR2 SMNVEV (reference sequence). The CDR3 extends over 16 amino acids. The V end lost 2 bases, the J end lost 6 bases, and 14 bases lay between the germline ends. CDR3 protein: CASSLALQGGNSPLHF. As DNA, the CDR3 is TGTGCCAGCAGTTTAGCTCTACAGGGAGGTAATTCACCCCTCCACTTT.

Ten or more counts support this clonotype. The chain employs TRBV28 and TRBJ2-7, with D perhaps matching TRBD1 (6 bases). There are 14 residues in the CDR3. The ends were cut back, 7 bases at V and 3 bases at J, with 16 bases in the middle. CDR1 is MDHEN, CDR2 SYDVKM, per germline. As DNA, the CDR3 is TGTGCCAGCATTTCCGGGACAAATCACTACGAGCAGTACTTC. It is translated as CASISGTNHYEQYF.

This clonotype was recorded at least ten times. The genes are TRBV6-1 and TRBJ2-1; D remains unclear. The CDR3 sequence is 15 residues long. V was cut by 0 bases and J by 10 bases, with 16 bases left in between. The germline V gene encodes CDR1 MNHNS and CDR2 SASEGT. CDR3 protein: CASSEANMKGGEQFF. In DNA, the CDR3 is TGTGCCAGCAGTGAAGCGAATATGAAGGGCGGCGAGCAGTTCTTC.

This clonotype was counted ten times or more. The V gene is TRBV3-1, the J gene TRBJ1-4; D is ambiguous. With 1 base removed from V and 7 bases from J, the gap between germline ends came to 1 base. The germline CDR1 and CDR2 sequences are LGHDT and YNNKEL (reference sequence). The CDR3 has 11 residues. DNA for the CDR3: TGTGCCAGCAGCCAAGCTGAAAAACTGTTTTTT. Its translation: CASSQAEKLFF.

This clonotype was seen repeatedly, ten times or more. The rearrangement joins TRBV3-1 to TRBJ2-5, with D perhaps TRBD2 (5 bases). This CDR3 region has 14 residues. V lost 6 bases and J lost 1, with 12 bases in between. Germline CDR1 and CDR2: LGHDT and YNNKEL (reference sequence). CDR3 protein: CASRYGLVQETQYF. As DNA, the CDR3 is TGTGCCAGCAGGTATGGACTCGTCCAAGAGACCCAGTACTTC.

This clonotype has ten or more counts. The rearrangement joins TRBV2 to TRBJ2-3; the D gene is possibly TRBD2 (5 bases). The CDR3 length is 13 residues. CDR1 and CDR2 (germline): SNHLY, FYNNEI. The V and J ends lost 8 bases and 5 bases respectively, with 14 bases between them. CDR3 region: CASERVVKDTQYF. The CDR3 DNA follows: TGTGCCAGCGAGAGGGTAGTTAAAGATACGCAGTATTTT.

This chain uses TRBV6-1 with TRBJ1-2; possibly TRBD1 for D (6 bases). V was cut by 6 bases and J by 7 bases, with 15 bases left in between. This CDR3 is built from 13 residues. Germline V gives CDR1 MNHNS, CDR2 SASEGT. The DNA of the CDR3 is TGTGCCAGCAGCCCCGGGGGGGCTGGTGGCTACACCTTC. It is translated as CASSPGGAGGYTF.

This clonotype has a count of ten or more. This chain links TRBV5-1 with TRBJ2-7; 7 nucleotides agree with TRBD1. The CDR3 contains 14 residues. The V and J ends lost 4 bases and 3 bases, in that order; junction bases with no gene match: 7. CDR1 and CDR2 from the germline V gene are SGHRS and YFSETQ. CDR3 sequence reads: CASSPGDSNYEQYF. The CDR3 DNA sequence: TGCGCCAGCAGCCCCGGGGACAGCAACTACGAGCAGTACTTC. Full variable domain (outside the CDR3, taken from reference TRBV5-1 and TRBJ2-7): KAGVTQTPRYLIKTRGQQVTLSCSPISGHRSVSWYQQTPGQGLQFLFEYFSETQRNKGNFPGRFSGRQFSNSRSEMNVSTLELGDSALYLCASSPGDSNYEQYFGPGTRLTVT.

This clonotype was counted ten times or more. The V and J genes are TRBV7-3 and TRBJ2-3, with D tentatively TRBD1 (5 bases). Between the trimmed V and J ends, which lost 5 bases and 1 base, there was a span of 13 bases. The CDR3 consists of 15 residues. The V gene's germline CDR1 is SGHTA and CDR2 FQGTGA. The CDR3 is CASSPSRDGTDTQYF. The CDR3 DNA follows: TGTGCCAGCAGCCCCTCCAGGGATGGCACAGATACGCAGTATTTT. The whole variable domain, remainder taken from reference TRBV7-3 and TRBJ2-3, is GAGVSQTPSNKVTEKGKYVELRCDPISGHTALYWYRQSLGQGPEFLIYFQGTGAADDSGLPNDRFFAVRPEGSVSTLKIQRTERGDSAVYLCASSPSRDGTDTQYFGPGTRLTVL.

This clonotype showed up many times. The rearrangement links TRBV6-1 to TRBJ2-7; TRBD2 agrees at 12 bases. The CDR3 covers 15 residues. V shed 2 bases and J 2 bases; nucleotides not matched to a gene: 1. CDR1 is MNHNS and CDR2 is SASEGT in the germline V gene. CDR3 sequence (DNA): TGTGCCAGCAGTGAAAGACTAGCGGGAGCCTACGAGCAGTACTTC. Its translation: CASSERLAGAYEQYF.

The CDR3 bases are TGTGCCAGCAGTGGGCTAGGGAGCAGCAATCAGCCCCAGCATTTT. Translated: CASSGLGSSNQPQHF. J is TRBJ1-5 and V is TRBV2; no clear D. Germline values: CDR1 SNHLY, CDR2 FYNNEI. Trimming shortened V by 4 bases and J by 1 base, and 11 bases separated the two germline ends. CDR3 length: 15 residues.

This clonotype was seen a handful of times. The chain combines TRBV18 with TRBJ2-2; perhaps D is TRBD1 or TRBD2 (5 bases each). From germline, CDR1 is KGHSH and CDR2 LQKENI. CDR3 length equals 16 residues. V lost 3 bases and J lost 4, with 15 bases in between. CDR3 region: CASSPSSRDPTGELFF. The CDR3, as DNA: TGTGCCAGCTCACCCTCATCACGGGACCCCACCGGGGAGCTGTTTTTT.

This clonotype was picked up many times. The rearrangement links TRBV30 to TRBJ2-3, with D perhaps TRBD1 (7 bases). The CDR3 extends over 15 amino acids. The V gene's germline CDR1 is GTSNPN and CDR2 SVGIG (reference sequence). The V end lost 3 bases, the J end lost 4 bases, and 17 bases lay between the germline ends. The CDR3 DNA sequence: TGTGCCTGGAGAGCCGGGACTCAGGGGGCAGATACGCAGTATTTT. This sequence encodes CAWRAGTQGADTQYF.

This clonotype was detected many times. The V call is TRBV2, the J call TRBJ2-5, with 11 bases aligning to TRBD1. The CDR3 has 15 residues. V was pared by 4 bases and J by 5 bases, with 6 bases of the junction left unmatched. Germline CDR1 and CDR2: SNHLY and FYNNEI. CDR3 residues: CASSAGQGAWETQYF. For the CDR3, the DNA is TGTGCCAGCAGTGCCGGACAGGGGGCATGGGAGACCCAGTACTTC.

This clonotype was recorded many times. This sequence joins TRBV3-1 and TRBJ1-2, with D maybe TRBD1 (5 bases). Germline CDR1 and CDR2: LGHDT and YNNKEL (reference sequence). This CDR3 has 15 amino acids. V lost 0 bases to trimming and J lost 7 bases, with 15 bases between them. CDR3 bases: TGTGCCAGCAGCCAAGACAGCCCCAGGGTGGCTGGCTACACCTTC. Protein sequence: CASSQDSPRVAGYTF.

Many counts were recorded for this clonotype. The V gene is TRBV20-1, the J gene TRBJ2-5, with 8 nucleotides matching TRBD1. The germline V gene has CDR1 DFQATT and CDR2 SNEGSKA (reference sequence). The CDR3 has 13 amino acids. With 5 bases clipped from V and 7 bases from J, the junction kept 9 bases outside the gene matches. CDR3 in DNA: TGCAGTGCTTTTCCTGGACAGGGAGGGACCCAGTACTTC. It codes for CSAFPGQGGTQYF.

This clonotype has just a few counts. The genes are TRBV19 and TRBJ1-1; D is ambiguous. V shed 5 bases and J shed 4 bases, with 14 bases lying between them. CDR1 LNHDA and CDR2 SQIVND come from the germline V gene (reference sequence). The CDR3 is 14 amino acids. The CDR3 loop reads CASSVGWSGTEAFF. In nucleotides, the CDR3 is TGTGCCAGTAGTGTCGGATGGTCGGGCACTGAAGCTTTCTTT.

The chain links TRBV4-1 to TRBJ2-3; D may be TRBD1 (6 bases). CDR1 is MGHRA and CDR2 is YSYEKL in the germline V gene. The CDR3 loop spans 13 amino acids. Trimming shortened V by 4 bases and J by 5 bases, and 10 bases separated the two germline ends. CDR3 DNA: TGCGCCAGCAGCCCATCGACAGGAGATACGCAGTATTTT. It codes for CASSPSTGDTQYF.

This clonotype was picked up many times. This rearrangement joins TRBV18 to TRBJ2-1; D gene ambiguous. Germline CDR1 KGHSH, CDR2 LQKENI. Trimming stripped 3 bases from V and 8 bases from J, with 5 bases between. The CDR3 covers 11 residues. The CDR3 loop reads CASSPRDEQFF. The CDR3 DNA follows: TGTGCCAGCTCACCTAGGGATGAGCAGTTCTTC.